This TCR beta chain is drawn from a study of T cells after yellow fever vaccination. V lost 2 bases and J lost 1, with 9 bases in between. Germline V gene sequence: CDR1 SGHRS, CDR2 YFSETQ. CDR3 length equals 14 residues. This clonotype was seen at least ten times. From the 5' RACE reads, TCRdb called clonotypes with MiXCR, one entry per CDR3 protein. The sample contains about 220,000 distinct CDR3 sequences, roughly 6.2% of which appear only once. This chain connects TRBV5-1 to TRBJ2-5, with a weak D call TRBD2 (6 bases). The input for sequencing was CD4+ T cells sorted from PBMCs, taken on the day of the yellow fever booster vaccination. The receptor comes from a man aged 25-40 years who received the YFV17D yellow fever vaccine. The CDR3 here is CASSFGSGQETQYF. CDR3 coding DNA: TGCGCCAGCAGCTTTGGTAGCGGCCAAGAGACCCAGTACTTC.